This T cell receptor beta chain was identified in a study of blood T cells in healthy people across ages. Combining a sample-barcoded 5' primer with a J-beta primer mix, a second PCR ran for 7 to 11 cycles. Researchers report that a template-switch adaptor with 12 random nucleotides tagged each cDNA molecule. Using its own MiXCR run on the 5' RACE reads, TCRdb lists one record per CDR3 protein. The repertoire has approximately 1.5 million distinct CDR3 sequences, 34% of them found once; the top ten carry around 11%. CDR3 size: 14 residues. CDR1 is MGHRA and CDR2 is YSYEKL in the germline V gene. Total RNA was extracted at no less than 5 micrograms per sample.

The receptor was isolated from a woman aged 25-40 years in good health. The sequenced sample was blood. V gene TRBV4-1 combines with J gene TRBJ2-5, with unresolved D. The J call is uncertain, as TRBJ2-7 better fits the DNA end. The CDR3 DNA reads TGCGCCAGCAGCCGAGTACCTGGGACCTACGAGCAGTACTTC. Translating gives CASSRVPGTYEQYF.